Presented here are 28 T cell receptor beta chains from one specimen sequenced in a study of T-cell memory formation after mild COVID-19. TCRdb called the 5' RACE reads again in MiXCR, with one record for every CDR3 protein. Counted here are roughly 340,000 distinct CDR3 sequences, roughly 15% occurring once; the ten biggest clones make up about 22%. The sample consisted of PBMCs or a T cell subset sorted from them (not recorded which). All receptors derive from a man in his late teens or twenties who had mild COVID-19 (a few samples of this study predate the infection). Cell type and time point are not known.

The chain carries TRBV20-1 and TRBJ1-6; D not resolved. Trimming stripped 3 bases from V and 9 bases from J, with 3 bases between. The germline V gene encodes CDR1 DFQATT and CDR2 SNEGSKA (reference sequence). The CDR3 runs 10 residues. The CDR3 bases are TGCAGTGCTAGGCCTTCACCCCTCCACTTT. Its translation is CSARPSPLHF.

The gene calls are TRBV2 and TRBJ2-2; 8 bases match TRBD2. The CDR3 is 15 residues long. The junction had 11 bases not matched to a gene; V was cut back by 9 bases and J by 5 bases. In germline, CDR1 is SNHLY, CDR2 FYNNEI. The CDR3 nucleotides are TGTGCCAGGGAGGGCAGCGGGGGAAGGACCGGGGAGCTGTTTTTT. Translation: CAREGSGGRTGELFF.

There are a few counts of this clonotype. V is TRBV7-3 and J is TRBJ1-4; tentatively, D is TRBD1 (6 bases). Trimming shortened V by 1 base and J by 0 bases, and 15 bases separated the two germline ends. CDR3 length: 18 amino acids. The germline CDR1 and CDR2 sequences are SGHTA and FQGTGA. The CDR3 DNA follows: TGTGCCAGCAGCTTAAGCAGGGGAGGCCCCACAACTAATGAAAAACTGTTTTTT. It codes for CASSLSRGGPTTNEKLFF.

This clonotype was found a few times. This chain connects TRBV6-5 to TRBJ2-3, with 9 bases fitting TRBD1. Unmatched junction bases numbered 9, after V lost 8 bases and J lost 3 bases. Germline V gene sequence: CDR1 MNHEY, CDR2 SVGAGI. This CDR3 comprises 15 residues. This CDR3 is CASRTPGTGTDTQYF. The DNA of the CDR3 is TGTGCCAGCCGCACTCCAGGGACAGGGACAGATACGCAGTATTTT.

The rearrangement joins TRBV20-1 to TRBJ2-2, with D possibly called TRBD1 or TRBD2 (5 bases each). The CDR3 spans 16 residues. Trimming cost V 1 base and J 0 bases, with 12 bases left between them. Germline lookup yields CDR1 DFQATT and CDR2 SNEGSKA (reference sequence). This chain's CDR3 is CSARGPGRPNTGELFF. CDR3 DNA sequence: TGCAGTGCTAGAGGGCCGGGACGACCGAACACCGGGGAGCTGTTTTTT.

This chain joins TRBV3-1 and TRBJ1-1; no firm D call. The V end lost 2 bases, the J end lost 7 bases, and 8 bases lay between the germline ends. CDR1 LGHDT and CDR2 YNNKEL come from the germline V gene (reference sequence). The CDR3 consists of 12 residues. This chain's CDR3 is CASSQNNGEAFF. The CDR3, as DNA: TGTGCCAGCAGCCAAAATAACGGTGAAGCTTTCTTT. Looking up the rest from reference TRBV3-1 and TRBJ1-1 gives the full variable domain: DTAVSQTPKYLVTQMGNDKSIKCEQNLGHDTMYWYKQDSKKFLKIMFSYNNKELIINETVPNRFSPKSPDKAHLNLHINSLELGDSAVYFCASSQNNGEAFFGQGTRLTVV.

This clonotype was seen a few times. The chain is built from TRBV7-8 and TRBJ2-7, with TRBD2 matching over 8 bases. The CDR3 is made up of 16 amino acids. J gave up 2 bases and V 4 bases, and 10 bases lay outside the gene matches. Germline V gene data show CDR1 as SGHVS and CDR2 as FQNEAQ. The CDR3 DNA reads as TGTGCCAGCAGCTCGCGCGGGGGGCACTCTCCCTACGAGCAGTACGTC. It translates to CASSSRGGHSPYEQYV.

This clonotype occurred a few times. The chain joins TRBV2 to TRBJ2-1; 8 bases line up with TRBD2. The CDR3 totals 19 residues. Germline V gene sequence: CDR1 SNHLY, CDR2 FYNNEI. With V trimmed by 8 bases and J by 3 bases, 21 bases remained unmatched. The CDR3 loop reads CASFSIDGILREGYNEQFF. CDR3 nucleotides: TGTGCCAGCTTCAGTATCGACGGAATCCTTCGGGAGGGCTACAATGAGCAGTTCTTC.

The chain carries TRBV28 and TRBJ2-5; D is uncertain. Germline V gene data show CDR1 as MDHEN and CDR2 as SYDVKM. V lost 4 bases and J 4 bases, leaving 16 bases between the germline ends. The CDR3 contains 15 residues. CDR3 sequence reads: CASSSVTGIGETQYF. As DNA, the CDR3 is TGTGCCAGCAGTTCTGTCACGGGTATCGGAGAGACCCAGTACTTC. The variable domain in full, with the rest retrieved from reference TRBV28 and TRBJ2-5, is DVKVTQSSRYLVKRTGEKVFLECVQDMDHENMFWYRQDPGLGLRLIYFSYDVKMKEKGDIPEGYSVSREKKERFSLILESASTNQTSMYLCASSSVTGIGETQYFGPGTRLLVL.

This clonotype was detected a few times. This rearrangement joins TRBV5-5 to TRBJ2-7, with 7 bases lining up with TRBD1. The CDR3 covers 14 residues. V trimming: 4 bases; J trimming: 2 bases; junction bases outside the gene matches: 6. In germline, CDR1 is SGHKS, CDR2 YYEKEE (reference sequence). Here the CDR3 DNA reads TGTGCCAGCAGCCTCCGGGACAGCCCCTACGAGCAGTACTTC. Its protein is CASSLRDSPYEQYF.

This clonotype turned up a few times. V usage is TRBV11-2 and J usage is TRBJ2-5; 8 nucleotides agree with TRBD2. With 2 bases clipped from V and 5 bases from J, the junction kept 7 bases outside the gene matches. The germline V gene has CDR1 SGHAT and CDR2 FQNNGV. The CDR3 totals 15 residues. CDR3 nucleotide sequence: TGTGCCAGCAGCTTACGGCCTCGCGGGGGGGAGACCCAGTACTTC. It is translated as CASSLRPRGGETQYF.

Only a few counts were recorded for this clonotype. The chain carries TRBV5-1 and TRBJ2-7; 9 bases align to TRBD2. Germline V CDR1 and CDR2: SGHRS, YFSETQ. The CDR3 covers 15 residues. With 0 bases clipped from V and 4 bases from J, the junction kept 5 bases outside the gene matches. The CDR3 bases are TGCGCCAGCAGCTTGGCGGCTAGCGGGGTGTACGAGCAGTACTTC. It translates to CASSLAASGVYEQYF.

The chain links TRBV2 to TRBJ1-6; TRBD1 agrees at 9 bases. The V gene's germline CDR1 is SNHLY and CDR2 FYNNEI. The CDR3 loop spans 16 amino acids. V was clipped by 7 bases and J by 7 bases; unmatched bases: 11. The CDR3 DNA reads as TGTGCCAGCAAATTGGAGACAGGGGGATGGAATTCACCCCTCCACTTT. Translating gives CASKLETGGWNSPLHF.

The chain joins TRBV27 to TRBJ2-1; D is unresolved. The germline V gene has CDR1 MNHEY and CDR2 SMNVEV (reference sequence). V dropped 5 bases and J dropped 8 bases, with 13 bases sitting between them. The CDR3 has 13 amino acids. The CDR3 spells CASSPVARDEQFF. The CDR3 DNA reads as TGTGCCAGCAGTCCCGTGGCCCGGGATGAGCAGTTCTTC.

There are many counts of this clonotype. The chain combines TRBV5-1 with TRBJ2-1, with a possible D match to TRBD2 (6 bases). Trimming pared 2 bases from V and 9 bases from J, leaving 6 bases between. Germline V gene lookup returns CDR1 SGHRS and CDR2 YFSETQ. CDR3 size: 11 residues. The chain's CDR3 is CASSFGGEQFF. In DNA form, the CDR3 reads TGCGCCAGCAGCTTCGGGGGTGAGCAGTTCTTC.

The J gene is TRBJ2-3, the V gene TRBV30, with 7 positions matching TRBD1. V shed 5 bases, J shed 8 bases, and the junction held 7 bases outside the gene matches. The CDR3 consists of 12 residues. CDR1 and CDR2 (germline): GTSNPN, SVGIG (reference sequence). DNA for the CDR3: TGTGCCTGGGAGGTAACAGGGGCTACGCAGTATTTT. This sequence encodes CAWEVTGATQYF. Full variable domain (rest looked up from reference TRBV30 and TRBJ2-3): SQTIHQWPATLVQPVGSPLSLECTVEGTSNPNLYWYRQAAGRGLQLLFYSVGIGQISSEVPQNLSASRPQDRQFILSSKKLLLSDSGFYLCAWEVTGATQYFGPGTRLTVL.

V and J are TRBV3-1 and TRBJ1-6; D is undetermined. The length of the CDR3 is 14 residues. Trimming shortened V by 1 base and J by 10 bases, and 11 bases separated the two germline ends. Germline loops: CDR1 LGHDT, CDR2 YNNKEL (reference sequence). CDR3 in amino acids: CASSQAADSSPLHF. The CDR3 DNA reads TGTGCCAGCAGCCAAGCCGCCGACTCCTCACCCCTCCACTTT.

V gene TRBV30 combines with J gene TRBJ2-7, with D unclear. The CDR3 is 12 residues long. V was trimmed by 1 base and J by 4 bases, leaving 8 bases between them. Germline-derived CDR1 and CDR2 are GTSNPN and SVGIG (reference sequence). CDR3 region: CAWSAASYEQYF. CDR3 nucleotides: TGTGCCTGGAGTGCGGCTTCTTACGAGCAGTACTTC.

V gene TRBV7-9 combines with J gene TRBJ2-1, with D possibly matching TRBD2 (5 bases). Trimming removed 1 base at V and 6 bases at J, with 22 bases between. The germline V gene encodes CDR1 SEHNR and CDR2 FQNEAQ (reference sequence). CDR3 length: 18 residues. CDR3 residues: CASSLGPRWSSPSNEQFF. CDR3 sequence (DNA): TGTGCCAGCAGCTTAGGTCCCCGATGGTCTAGCCCCAGCAATGAGCAGTTCTTC.

The chain joins TRBV6-6 to TRBJ1-4, with D maybe TRBD1 (5 bases). In germline, CDR1 is MNHNY, CDR2 SVGAGI (reference sequence). The V gene lost 6 bases and the J gene lost 5 bases, with 13 bases spanning the gap. The CDR3 runs 14 residues. In DNA form, the CDR3 reads TGTGCCAGCAGCTGGCAGGGCCGAAATGAAAAACTGTTTTTT. This sequence encodes CASSWQGRNEKLFF.

This clonotype turned up a few times. The chain couples TRBV12-3 or TRBV12-4 to TRBJ2-3, with D unclear. The ends were cut back, 5 bases at V and 4 bases at J, with 10 bases in the middle. This CDR3 contains 13 residues. The CDR3 is CASSRLGSDTQYF. The CDR3 bases are TGTGCCAGCAGTCGGTTAGGCTCAGATACGCAGTATTTT.

This clonotype has only a few counts. The rearrangement joins TRBV12-3 or TRBV12-4 to TRBJ1-5; 7 nucleotides line up with TRBD1. CDR3 length equals 14 residues. V was clipped by 6 bases and J by 3 bases; unmatched bases: 5. CDR3 DNA: TGTGCCAGCAGCGAAACAGGGGCCAATCAGCCCCAGCATTTT. It encodes CASSETGANQPQHF.

This clonotype has only one observation. The chain carries TRBV20-1 and TRBJ2-2; a possible D gene is TRBD1 (7 bases). Germline CDR1 is DFQATT and CDR2 is SNEGSKA (reference sequence). Trimming removed 3 bases at V and 4 bases at J, with 15 bases between. The CDR3 loop spans 15 amino acids. The CDR3 loop is CSASRGQGGTGELFF. CDR3 DNA sequence: TGCAGTGCTAGTCGGGGTCAGGGGGGCACCGGGGAGCTGTTTTTT.

The V gene is TRBV5-1, the J gene TRBJ2-2, with TRBD2 identical over 10 bases. J was trimmed by 4 bases and V by 4 bases; bases with no gene match: 10. There are 17 residues in the CDR3. The V gene's germline CDR1 is SGHRS and CDR2 YFSETQ. This CDR3 reads CASSPTPAGGITGELFF. In DNA, the CDR3 is TGCGCCAGCAGCCCCACCCCAGCGGGGGGGATCACCGGGGAGCTGTTTTTT.

This clonotype was seen only a few times. This sequence joins TRBV4-1 and TRBJ2-5, with a tentative D call TRBD1 (6 bases). The CDR3 contains 14 residues. The germline CDR1 and CDR2 sequences are MGHRA and YSYEKL. V lost 3 bases and J lost 7, with 15 bases in between. CDR3 sequence reads: CASSHLDRHLTQYF. CDR3 coding DNA: TGCGCCAGCAGCCATCTCGACAGGCATTTGACCCAGTACTTC.

In its sample, this clonotype was seen many times. The chain couples TRBV5-1 to TRBJ2-3, with D possibly TRBD2 on 6 matching bases. The germline V gene has CDR1 SGHRS and CDR2 YFSETQ. The CDR3 spans 18 residues. V lost 4 bases, J lost 1 base, and 22 bases lay in between. CDR3 in amino acids: CASSPSRDSEYGTDTQYF. In nucleotides, the CDR3 is TGCGCCAGCAGCCCGTCCCGGGACTCGGAGTATGGCACAGATACGCAGTATTTT.

This rearrangement joins TRBV3-2 to TRBJ2-7; the table's D gene call, TRBD1, was not cross checked with the DNA. TRBV3-2 is a pseudogene locus. This CDR3 region has 13 residues. The chain's CDR3 is CASSQRTPYEQYV. In DNA, the CDR3 is TGTGCCAGCAGCCAACGAACCCCTTACGAGCAGTACGTC.

This clonotype was seen only a few times. This chain links TRBV9 with TRBJ2-3, with D perhaps TRBD1 or TRBD2 (5 bases each). In germline, CDR1 is SGDLS, CDR2 YYNGEE. Trimming left V 2 bases short and J 4 bases short, with 14 bases between. This CDR3 is 15 amino acids long. The CDR3 bases are TGTGCCAGCAGCGTCCGGGACGGATGGCCAGATACGCAGTATTTT. This translates into CASSVRDGWPDTQYF.